The 20 T cell receptor beta chains in this list originate from one sample, sequenced in a study of persistence of HIV-infected CD4 T cells (dated by TCRdb to about 2020). The label giving this sample's treatment or condition can be read as: suppressive antiretroviral therapy. A pool of overlapping HIV-1 Gag 15-mer peptides was used at 0.85 to 1 ug per peptide per mL for cell stimulation. Responding CD4+ T cells were sorted on the basis of upregulation of both CD40 ligand and CD69. The immunoSEQ hsTCRB assay version 4 in survey mode was used to sequence TCRbeta repertoires from genomic DNA. TCRdb stores this immuneACCESS table with in-frame sequences only. Part of the clones is absent; in the studies checked, under half of the shortfall reflects unresolved V genes, and no reason is known for the rest. The sample has tens of thousands of clones on record, roughly 70% of them singletons. The ten top clones hold 1.4% of the sample.

Antigens of these TCRs are unknown. The source material was CD4+ T cells sorted from PBMCs after approximately 19-hour stimulation, sampled from a patient who received antiretroviral therapy. The meaning of the sample's cell subset or site label: CD40L+CD69+ CD4 T cells responding to HIV-1 Gag peptides. These receptor sequences come from an adult man with HIV who was CMV-seropositive.

The chain links TRBV19 to TRBJ1-3, with D uncertain. The V end lost 2 bases, the J end lost 0 bases, and 11 bases lay between the germline ends. The CDR3 runs 16 residues. The germline CDR1 and CDR2 sequences are LNHDA and SQIVND (reference sequence). The CDR3 bases are TGTGCCAGTAGTATAAGACGGCTGCGCTCTGGAAACACCATATATTTT. Translation gives CASSIRRLRSGNTIYF.

The chain links TRBV28 to TRBJ1-5; TRBD1 matches at 9 bases. This CDR3 has 16 residues. The V gene end was trimmed by 5 bases and the J gene end by 12 bases; junction bases not matched to a gene: 17. Germline CDR1 and CDR2: MDHEN and SYDVKM. The CDR3 is CASSPPKQGALDNQHF. The CDR3 DNA is TGTGCCAGCAGTCCCCCCAAACAGGGGGCCCTCGATAACCAGCATTTT.

This clone came up a few times. The CDR3 DNA reads TGTGCCATCAGTGACGGGACAGGGTTTGGCGAGCAGTACTTC. This gives the protein CAISDGTGFGEQYF. The chain employs TRBV10-3 and TRBJ2-7; 9 bases are a match to TRBD1. This CDR3 is 14 amino acids long. CDR1 is ENHRY and CDR2 is SYGVKD in the germline V gene. Losses at the gene ends were 3 bases for V and 6 bases for J; bases not matched to a gene: 6.

This clone was seen a single time. Other DNA sequences in this specimen translate into the identical CDR3. The rearrangement joins TRBV6-6 to TRBJ1-1, with D maybe TRBD1 (6 bases). The germline V gene encodes CDR1 MNHNY and CDR2 SVGAGI (reference sequence). The length of the CDR3 is 14 residues. V gave up 2 bases and J gave up 1 base, with 8 bases separating them. As DNA, the CDR3 is TGTGCCAGCAGTTACCCGGGGGCGAACACTGAAGCTTTCTTT. It is translated as CASSYPGANTEAFF.

V and J are TRBV28 and TRBJ1-4, with D perhaps matching TRBD1 (5 bases). V was shortened by 5 bases and J by 7 bases, with 17 bases between the two germline ends. The CDR3 loop spans 15 amino acids. Germline V gene sequence: CDR1 MDHEN, CDR2 SYDVKM. CDR3 coding DNA: TGTGCCAGCAGTCTTGGGGGGGGGAATATTGAAAAACTGTTTTTT. Amino acids: CASSLGGGNIEKLFF.

Regarding this clone: The sample carries other DNA sequences with the same CDR3. CDR3 sequence (DNA): TGTGCCAGCAGCCTCGGGACAGCAAATAATTCACCCCTCCACTTT. It codes for CASSLGTANNSPLHF. The chain uses TRBV3-1 (or the pseudogene TRBV3-2) and TRBJ1-6; 7 nucleotides line up with TRBD1. Trimming removed 4 bases from V and 5 bases from J; junction bases left unmatched: 5. This CDR3 is built from 15 residues. From germline, CDR1 is LGHDT and CDR2 YNNKEL (reference sequence).

V is TRBV24-1 and J is TRBJ2-1; the D gene is possibly TRBD2 (5 bases). V dropped 4 bases and J dropped 9 bases, with 21 bases sitting between them. Germline V lookup: CDR1 KGHDR, CDR2 SFDVKD. The CDR3 is 16 residues long. CDR3: CATSDSDFTQTSEQFF. CDR3 sequence (DNA): TGTGCCACCAGTGACTCGGACTTCACCCAGACAAGTGAGCAGTTCTTC.

The V and J genes are TRBV6-1 and TRBJ1-2, with TRBD1 matching 7 bases. Germline CDR1 reads MNHNS; CDR2 reads SASEGT. The CDR3 spans 14 residues. Trimming at V came to 2 bases and at J to 4 bases, leaving 4 bases not matched to a gene. CDR3 in amino acids: CASSEFDRAYGYTF. The CDR3 DNA sequence: TGTGCCAGCAGTGAATTCGACAGGGCCTATGGCTACACCTTC.

The chain is built from TRBV2 and TRBJ2-3, with 8 bases that match TRBD2. With 10 bases clipped from V and 0 bases from J, the junction kept 9 bases outside the gene matches. This CDR3 is 15 amino acids long. CDR1 is SNHLY, CDR2 FYNNEI, per germline. DNA for the CDR3: TGTGCCAACACCTGGCGGGGGGCTAGCACAGATACGCAGTATTTT. Encoded protein: CANTWRGASTDTQYF.

V gene TRBV12-3 or TRBV12-4 combines with J gene TRBJ1-6; D is perhaps TRBD1 (6 bases). This CDR3 has 13 residues. V was pared by 5 bases and J by 9 bases, with 11 bases between. The CDR3 region is CASSPRQASPLHF. The CDR3 region has the DNA TGTGCCAGCAGTCCTCGACAGGCTTCACCCCTCCACTTT.

V is TRBV6-5 and J is TRBJ1-3; D remains unclear. The germline CDR1 and CDR2 sequences are MNHEY and SVGAGI. The V gene lost 0 bases and the J gene lost 3 bases, with 12 bases spanning the gap. This CDR3 is built from 16 residues. CDR3 amino acids: CASSYSSGGLGNTIYF. The CDR3 DNA sequence: TGTGCCAGCAGTTACTCGAGTGGAGGGCTTGGAAACACCATATATTTT.

This clone is medium-sized (0.01 to 0.1%) in the sample. The chain uses TRBV12-5 and TRBJ2-2; D is unresolved. The germline CDR1 and CDR2 sequences are LGHNT and FRNRAP. There are 13 residues in the CDR3. V dropped 4 bases and J dropped 3 bases, with 6 bases sitting between them. The DNA of the CDR3 is TGTGCTAGTGGTTCTAGGTACACCGGGGAGCTGTTTTTT. This translates into CASGSRYTGELFF.

The chain couples TRBV7-2 to TRBJ1-6, with D hard to call. Trimming removed 5 bases at V and 10 bases at J, with 15 bases between. The V gene's germline CDR1 is SGHTA and CDR2 FQGNSA. This CDR3 comprises 14 residues. The CDR3 here is CASSLRGGRSPLHF. CDR3 DNA sequence: TGTGCCAGCAGCCTCCGAGGAGGGAGATCACCCCTCCACTTT.

The V and J genes are TRBV6-5 and TRBJ1-2; 11 nucleotides match TRBD1. With V trimmed by 7 bases and J by 6 bases, 7 bases remained unmatched. The V gene's germline CDR1 is MNHEY and CDR2 SVGAGI. CDR3 size: 14 residues. CDR3 nucleotide sequence: TGTGCCAGCACCGGGACAGGGGGTGGGGATGGCTACACCTTC. Translating it yields CASTGTGGGDGYTF.

This rearrangement joins TRBV9 to TRBJ1-1; D is uncertain. Germline assignment: CDR1 SGDLS and CDR2 YYNGEE. CDR3 size: 15 residues. Trimming removed 1 base from V and 0 bases from J, with 10 bases in between. The CDR3 sequence: CASSVSQKLNTEAFF. The DNA of the CDR3 is TGTGCCAGCAGCGTAAGTCAGAAGTTGAACACTGAAGCTTTCTTT.

The DNA for the CDR3 is TGTGCCAGCAGTCGGGACTTGAGCACTGAAGCTTTCTTT. It specifies CASSRDLSTEAFF. The rearrangement uses TRBV6-5 and TRBJ1-1, with a weak D call TRBD1 (5 bases). Germline V gives CDR1 MNHEY, CDR2 SVGAGI. V lost 5 bases, J lost 4 bases, and 11 bases lay in between. This CDR3 has 13 amino acids.

V and J are TRBV28 and TRBJ1-5; possibly TRBD1 for D (5 bases). Trimming left V 7 bases short and J 0 bases short, with 16 bases between. CDR1 and CDR2 (germline): MDHEN, SYDVKM. This CDR3 is built from 16 residues. CDR3: CASTRGGTHSNQPQHF. In nucleotides, the CDR3 is TGTGCCAGCACTCGCGGAGGGACCCATAGCAATCAGCCCCAGCATTTT.

This chain joins TRBV19 and TRBJ1-2, with TRBD1 identical over 8 bases. The CDR3 runs to 11 residues. Germline V gene lookup returns CDR1 LNHDA and CDR2 SQIVND (reference sequence). J was trimmed by 7 bases and V by 7 bases; bases with no gene match: 2. The CDR3 coding sequence is TGTGCCAGTAAGACAGGGGCTGGCTACACCTTC. It translates to CASKTGAGYTF.

The J gene is TRBJ1-2, the V gene TRBV6-1; D not certain. This CDR3 comprises 15 residues. Trimming shortened V by 2 bases and J by 2 bases, and 12 bases separated the two germline ends. CDR1 and CDR2 (germline): MNHNS, SASEGT. The CDR3 bases are TGTGCCAGCAGTGAAAAAACCGGCCTCAACTATGGCTACACCTTC. As protein: CASSEKTGLNYGYTF.

This clone was seen only once. The CDR3 is CASSDRLAGGLEQFF. CDR3 in DNA: TGTGCCAGCAGTGATAGGCTAGCGGGGGGGCTTGAGCAGTTCTTC. The rearrangement uses TRBV2 and TRBJ2-1, with 12 bases that match TRBD2. Germline CDR1 and CDR2: SNHLY and FYNNEI. The CDR3 consists of 15 residues. The ends lost 3 bases at V and 9 bases at J; junction bases unmatched: 6.